This T cell receptor beta chain is drawn from a study of chemoradiotherapy in HPV16-positive cancers. General study points: Candidate HPV-specific clones and E7-related TCR motifs grew in tumor during treatment. HPV-responsive T-cell expansion during chemoradiotherapy was linked to improved recurrence-free survival in HPV16-positive patients.

This clone was observed once. Its antigen is unknown. Sequencing used immunoSEQ multiplex PCR; TCRdb keeps in-frame clones, though not all of them. The sample consists of tens of thousands of clones, around 90% of them appearing once. Sequencing used blood, obtained from a patient who underwent chemoradiotherapy. The sequence was collected from a human donor with HPV-associated anogenital cancer.

CDR3 region: CASSVRDRDAFF. The CDR3 DNA sequence: TGTGCCAGTAGCGTCCGGGACAGGGATGCTTTCTTT. The chain employs TRBV19 and TRBJ1-1; the match to TRBD1 covers 9 bases. V lost 6 bases and J lost 11; bases outside the gene matches: 7. The CDR3 runs 12 residues. Per germline, CDR1 LNHDA and CDR2 SQIVND (reference sequence).